Reported below is one T cell receptor (beta chain). The antigen remains undetermined. V was clipped by 3 bases and J by 5 bases, with 7 bases between them. The CDR3 is 13 residues long. Looked up from germline, CDR1 is SEHNR and CDR2 is FQNEAQ (reference sequence). This record belongs to a study of OX40 agonist ivuxolimab in advanced cancers. Study findings and constraints: On average, CD8+ T cells showed a greater number of expanded clones than CD4+.

The assay was immunoSEQ multiplex PCR, and TCRdb's table has in-frame clones only and misses some. The sample shows about 79,000 clones, 80% to 95% of them seen only once. The chain couples TRBV7-9 to TRBJ1-4; no firm D call. The sequencing here drew on CD4+ or CD8+ T cells sorted from blood, taken in a trial of the OX40 agonist ivuxolimab. This sequence was found in an adult with an advanced solid tumor such as melanoma, head and neck, liver or kidney cancer. CDR3 sequence (DNA): TGTGCCAGCAGCTTTGGCAGCAATGAAAAACTGTTTTTT. Its translation: CASSFGSNEKLFF.